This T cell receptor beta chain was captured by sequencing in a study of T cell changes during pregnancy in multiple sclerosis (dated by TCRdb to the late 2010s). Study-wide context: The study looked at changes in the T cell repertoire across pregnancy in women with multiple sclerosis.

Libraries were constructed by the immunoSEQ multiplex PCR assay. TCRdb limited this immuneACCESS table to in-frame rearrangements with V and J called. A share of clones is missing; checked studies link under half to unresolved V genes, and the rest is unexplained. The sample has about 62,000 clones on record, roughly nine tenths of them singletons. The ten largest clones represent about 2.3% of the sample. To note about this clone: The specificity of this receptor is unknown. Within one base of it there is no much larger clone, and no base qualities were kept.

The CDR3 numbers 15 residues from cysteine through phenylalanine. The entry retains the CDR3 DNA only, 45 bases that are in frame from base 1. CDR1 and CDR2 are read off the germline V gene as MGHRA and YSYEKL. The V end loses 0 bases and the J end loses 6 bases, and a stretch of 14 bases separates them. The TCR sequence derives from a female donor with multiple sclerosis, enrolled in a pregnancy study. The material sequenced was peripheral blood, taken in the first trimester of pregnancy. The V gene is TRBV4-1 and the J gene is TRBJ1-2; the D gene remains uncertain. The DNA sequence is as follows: TGCGCCAGCAGCCAAGATTCAGCGGGGAAGCATGGCTACACCTTC. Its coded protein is CASSQDSAGKHGYTF.